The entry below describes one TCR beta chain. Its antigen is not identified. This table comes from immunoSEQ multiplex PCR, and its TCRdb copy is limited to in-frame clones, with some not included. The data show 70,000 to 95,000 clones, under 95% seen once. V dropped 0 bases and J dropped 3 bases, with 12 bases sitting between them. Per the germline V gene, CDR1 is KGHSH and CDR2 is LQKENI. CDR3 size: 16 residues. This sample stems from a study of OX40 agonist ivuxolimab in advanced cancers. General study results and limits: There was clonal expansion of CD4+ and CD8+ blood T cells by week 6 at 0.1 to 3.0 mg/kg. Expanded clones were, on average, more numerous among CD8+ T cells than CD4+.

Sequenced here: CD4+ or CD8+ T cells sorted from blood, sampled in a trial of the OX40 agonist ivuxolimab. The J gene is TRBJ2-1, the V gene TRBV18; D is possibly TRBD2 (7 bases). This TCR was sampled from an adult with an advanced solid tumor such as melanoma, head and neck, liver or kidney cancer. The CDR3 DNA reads TGTGCCAGCTCACCACCGAGGGGGGGCGACTACAATGAGCAGTTCTTC. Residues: CASSPPRGGDYNEQFF.